The 14 T cell receptor beta chains below were found in one sample sequenced in a study of vaccination effects on CD4 cells after COVID-19. Measured with immunoSEQ multiplex PCR; TCRdb has only the in-frame clones, and not every one. The sample shows about 22,000 clones, 75% of them seen only once. CD4+ T cells specific for antigen were expanded with viral peptide pools by the ViraFEST assay before sequencing. At the end of about 10 days of culture, CD4+ T cells were isolated. Neither prior SARS-CoV-2 infection nor positive nucleocapsid antibodies were present in the vaccine recipients. Their specific antigens are unknown. Sample: CD4+ T cells from PBMCs cultured with HCoV-NL63 spike peptides, taken before COVID-19 vaccination. The receptors come from a human donor who received a COVID-19 vaccine.

This chain links TRBV6-2 or TRBV6-3 with TRBJ2-3; D is unclear. Trimming took 4 bases from V and 2 from J, leaving 13 bases between them. The CDR3 has 15 residues. CDR1 is MNHEY and CDR2 is SVGEGT in the germline V gene. In DNA form, the CDR3 reads TGTGCCAGCAGTTCTCCTGAGGACCCCACAGATACGCAGTATTTT. This codes for CASSSPEDPTDTQYF.

The chain has TRBV3-1 (or the pseudogene TRBV3-2) and TRBJ1-4, with a tentative D call TRBD1 (5 bases). Germline-derived CDR1 and CDR2 are LGHDT and YNNKEL (reference sequence). V was pared by 1 base and J by 8 bases, with 8 bases between. The CDR3 loop spans 13 amino acids. The CDR3 protein is CASSQGGAEKLFF. The CDR3 bases are TGTGCCAGCAGCCAAGGGGGCGCCGAAAAACTGTTTTTT.

The rearrangement joins TRBV7-8 to TRBJ2-5, with D perhaps being TRBD1 or TRBD2 (6 bases each). CDR1 is SGHVS, CDR2 FQNEAQ, per germline. Between the trimmed V and J ends, which lost 5 bases and 0 bases, there was a span of 10 bases. This CDR3 is built from 14 residues. The CDR3 here is CASSRGRYQETQYF. The DNA of the CDR3 is TGTGCCAGCAGCCGGGGGCGGTACCAAGAGACCCAGTACTTC.

This rearrangement joins TRBV3-1 (or the pseudogene TRBV3-2) to TRBJ2-7; D unresolved. The CDR3 is 13 amino acids. The ends were cut back, 3 bases at V and 6 bases at J, with 12 bases in the middle. Looked up from germline, CDR1 is LGHDT and CDR2 is YNNKEL (reference sequence). CDR3 amino acids: CASSQGLVREQYF. CDR3 nucleotides: TGTGCCAGCAGCCAGGGCCTAGTACGCGAGCAGTACTTC.

V gene TRBV9 combines with J gene TRBJ1-6; D remains unclear. The CDR3 contains 14 residues. Germline V lookup: CDR1 SGDLS, CDR2 YYNGEE. V shed 0 bases and J shed 9 bases, with 10 bases lying between them. CDR3 coding DNA: TGTGCCAGCAGCGTAGAGGTTAGCCGTTCACCCCTCCACTTT. Translation: CASSVEVSRSPLHF.

V gene TRBV3-1 (or the pseudogene TRBV3-2) combines with J gene TRBJ2-7, with D uncertain. The V end lost 1 base, the J end lost 5 bases, and 9 bases lay between the germline ends. Germline V gene sequence: CDR1 LGHDT, CDR2 YNNKEL (reference sequence). This CDR3 region has 13 residues. The CDR3 protein is CASSQVATHEQYF. CDR3 coding DNA: TGTGCCAGCAGCCAAGTCGCCACCCACGAGCAGTACTTC.

Only a few counts were recorded for this clone. V is TRBV12-1 and J is TRBJ2-7. TRBV12-1 is flagged as a pseudogene. CDR3 length: 18 residues. In nucleotides, the CDR3 is TGTGCCAGCAGCTATTTTAGTGGTAGGTTGCGACCATTCTACGAGCAGTACTTC. Translation gives CASSYFSGRLRPFYEQYF.

The chain uses TRBV11-1 and TRBJ1-6, with D unclear. CDR1 is SGHAT, CDR2 FQDESV, per germline (reference sequence). Trimming pared 1 base from V and 3 bases from J, leaving 7 bases between. The CDR3 spans 15 residues. The CDR3 reads CASSLEGNYNSPLHF. CDR3 DNA: TGTGCCAGCAGCTTAGAGGGCAACTATAATTCACCCCTCCACTTT.

V gene TRBV30 combines with J gene TRBJ1-1, with D perhaps TRBD1 (5 bases). The length of the CDR3 is 13 residues. V was shortened by 2 bases and J by 1 base, with 8 bases between the two germline ends. Per germline, CDR1 GTSNPN and CDR2 SVGIG (reference sequence). The CDR3 loop reads CAWSQGKNTEAFF. DNA for the CDR3: TGTGCCTGGAGTCAGGGCAAGAACACTGAAGCTTTCTTT.

A single count supports this clone. CDR3 amino acids: CASSPQTRWNEQFF. DNA for the CDR3: TGTGCCAGTAGTCCCCAGACCCGCTGGAATGAGCAGTTCTTC. This rearrangement joins TRBV19 to TRBJ2-1; no clear D gene. CDR1 and CDR2 from the germline V gene are LNHDA and SQIVND (reference sequence). CDR3 length: 14 amino acids. V lost 5 bases and J 7 bases, leaving 15 bases between the germline ends.

The CDR3 nucleotides read TGTGCCAGCAGCTTAGATAGGGGGACAGCGGGTACAGATACGCAGTATTTT. Its translation is CASSLDRGTAGTDTQYF. This chain connects TRBV7-8 to TRBJ2-3; D is possibly TRBD1 (7 bases). Looked up from germline, CDR1 is SGHVS and CDR2 is FQNEAQ. CDR3 length: 17 residues. V lost 1 base, J lost 3 bases, and 17 bases lay in between.

The V and J genes are TRBV5-4 and TRBJ2-5; D may match TRBD1 or TRBD2 (6 bases each). The CDR3 is 13 amino acids. Trimming removed 2 bases at V and 5 bases at J, with 10 bases between. Germline lookup yields CDR1 SGHNT and CDR2 YYREEE (reference sequence). The CDR3 sequence is CASSFGGGETQYF. CDR3 sequence (DNA): TGTGCCAGCAGCTTCGGAGGGGGGGAGACCCAGTACTTC.

This clone was counted only a few times. V gene TRBV6-1 combines with J gene TRBJ1-5, with D tentatively TRBD1 (5 bases). Germline values: CDR1 MNHNS, CDR2 SASEGT. With 2 bases removed from V and 9 bases from J, the gap between germline ends came to 8 bases. This CDR3 is 12 amino acids long. The CDR3 region is CASSERGRPQHF. The CDR3 coding sequence is TGTGCCAGCAGTGAACGGGGGAGGCCCCAGCATTTT.

V usage is TRBV11-2 and J usage is TRBJ2-3, with TRBD2 matching over 7 bases. This CDR3 spans 15 amino acids. Per germline, CDR1 SGHAT and CDR2 FQNNGV. Losses at the gene ends were 0 bases for V and 7 bases for J; bases not matched to a gene: 7. This CDR3 reads CASSLEGGGTNTQYF. In DNA form, the CDR3 reads TGTGCCAGCAGCTTAGAGGGCGGGGGAACGAATACGCAGTATTTT.